The sequence of this T cell receptor beta chain was determined in a study of T cell responses to AZD1222 COVID-19 vaccine (dated by TCRdb to 2020 to 2023). Broadly, across the study: AZD1222 recipients given second doses at about 4 weeks or at about 12 weeks were pooled, since spike-specific TCR depth and breadth were not found to differ between the two schedules. A total of more than 230 trial participants underwent TCR sequencing, of whom about 210 had received two doses of AZD1222 and some 26 had received two doses of the MenACWY control vaccine. Enrollment into the trials was organized by age into subgroups of 18-55, 56-69 and 70-plus years, and those subgroups contained roughly 140, 27 and 60 TCR-sequenced participants, respectively. Overall study results and their limits: Vaccine-associated CD4 TCRs spanned the whole spike protein, with dominant responses in regions 160-218 and 743-854. Conclusions about previously exposed vaccinees are limited, since just five to seven AZD1222 recipients were seropositive for SARS-CoV-2 at baseline. In the small 56-69-year group, the increase in depth fell short of significance, most likely because of low power. No day 14 peak-response samples were available, so repertoires were characterized only after the peak T cell response. Participants were mostly white British and included more females than males, and it was suggested by the authors that clonal diversity may have been underestimated. After two AZD1222 doses, spike-specific TCR breadth and depth were significantly higher than at day 0 and than in MenACWY recipients. Epitopes outside the regions mutated in the B.1.351 and B.1.1.7 variants were reportedly recognized by nearly half of the unique spike-specific TCRs.

The cysteine opens and the phenylalanine closes a CDR3 of 17 amino acids. The kept DNA is CDR3 alone, 51 bases in frame from the first base. From V the trimming removes 4 bases and from J it removes 3 bases, while the gene matches leave 15 bases of the junction unaccounted for. In the germline V gene, CDR1 corresponds to SGHTS and CDR2 to YDEGEE. The CDR3 regions of human TCRbeta chains were analyzed by immunosequencing. Under the source paper's analysis protocol: TCRs in the repertoires were matched against a reference library of SARS-CoV-2-specific TCRs that had been generated with the MIRA antigen-specificity platform. Breadth meant the fraction of unique TCRs that were SARS-CoV-2-associated, whereas depth meant the fraction of total T cells that were SARS-CoV-2-associated. Using the MIRA data, every spike-specific TCR was mapped to the spike region that the TCR reacted to and assigned to either a CD4 or a CD8 class. Log10-transformed breadth and depth values were compared by one-way ANOVA with Sidak's multiple comparisons tests. In TCRdb, the immuneACCESS table is reduced to in-frame sequences with V and J assigned. These tables do not hold every clone; where another copy was compared, an unresolved V gene accounts for under half, and the others remain unexplained. V and J calls and clone size are copied from that table; D and trimming were computed from the DNA. Counted in this sample were just over 95,000 clones; around nine tenths of them appeared once. The top ten constitute around 3.9% of the sample.

The time point label corresponds to: baseline before first vaccination. The vaccinee samples were drawn from two UK trials, COV001 and COV002, one of which was a single-blind randomized controlled phase 2/3 trial testing AZD1222 (ChAdOx1 nCoV-19) in healthy adults. For TCRbeta chain sequencing, PBMC samples were collected from trial participants at day 0 and at day 28 after the second dose. With regard to this clone: It has no known antigen specificity. Base qualities were left out, and no much larger clone turns up one base away.

The chain is made from TRBV5-8 and TRBJ1-2; TRBD1 aligns with 7 central bases. The receptor's source is an adult in good health. The sample in question was peripheral blood, obtained on day 0 of AZD1222 vaccination. CDR3 reads: CASSRWTGTSGYYGYTF. The nucleotide sequence reads as follows: TGTGCCAGCAGCCGGTGGACAGGCACGAGTGGTTACTATGGCTACACCTTC.